Below are 4 T cell receptor beta chains sequenced from a single sample in a study of T cells after posttransplantation cyclophosphamide. Method: immunoSEQ multiplex PCR; TCRdb's copy keeps in-frame clones and lacks some. Recorded here are over 45,000 clones, none singletons. Sequencing was performed on PBMCs. The receptors shown here come from a man between 35 and 55 years old in good health, CMV-negative, and a related stem cell transplant donor.

This clone was counted ten times or more. The chain is built from TRBV7-2 and TRBJ2-7, with TRBD2 matching 9 bases. The V segment lost 4 bases and the J segment 0 bases; nucleotides outside the gene matches: 7. CDR1 and CDR2 from the germline V gene are SGHTA and FQGNSA. The CDR3 has 16 residues. The CDR3 sequence: CASSSSAGGLSYEQYF. The CDR3 DNA is TGTGCCAGCAGCTCATCGGCGGGGGGGCTCTCCTACGAGCAGTACTTC.

This clone appeared many times. CDR3 loop: CASSSEVSALEAFF. As DNA, the CDR3 is TGCGCCAGCAGCTCAGAGGTATCGGCCCTGGAAGCTTTCTTT. V gene TRBV5-1 combines with J gene TRBJ1-1; no clear D gene. The CDR3 runs 14 residues. Germline values: CDR1 SGHRS, CDR2 YFSETQ. With 3 bases removed from V and 8 bases from J, the gap between germline ends came to 17 bases.

This clone has at least ten counts. The chain carries TRBV29-1 and TRBJ2-1; 8 bases are shared with TRBD1. Unmatched junction bases numbered 8, after V lost 6 bases and J lost 4 bases. Germline CDR1 reads SQVTM; CDR2 reads ANQGSEA. The CDR3 has 14 residues. CDR3 coding DNA: TGCAGCGTCACCGGGACAGGAGTTTACAATGAGCAGTTCTTC. Residues: CSVTGTGVYNEQFF.

Many counts were recorded for this clone. CDR3 nucleotide sequence: TGTGCCATCAGTGAGGCGGGGGCAGGGAAAATGGACGAGCAGTACTTC. This translates into CAISEAGAGKMDEQYF. The chain has TRBV10-3 and TRBJ2-7, with D perhaps TRBD2 (7 bases). V was clipped by 2 bases and J by 5 bases, with 19 bases between them. The CDR3 sequence is 16 residues long. Germline CDR1 reads ENHRY; CDR2 reads SYGVKD.